This TCR beta chain was found in a study of Graves' ophthalmopathy and Graves' hyperthyroidism. Study at large: Pretreatment peripheral blood was obtained at initial diagnosis.

CDR1 is MNHNS, CDR2 SASEGT, per germline. V shed 11 bases and J shed 1 base, with 8 bases lying between them. The CDR3 extends over 11 amino acids. About this clonotype: Antigen specificity is unknown.

Overall study findings and caveats: Blood also held most thyroid clonotypes expanded above 0.001 frequency.

PBMCs were isolated from a roughly 9 ml sample of fresh peripheral blood. Using RNA transcripts, the TCR beta CDR3 regions were amplified. A first-round RT-PCR used HTBI primers, followed by a second-round multiplex PCR. TCRdb ran MiXCR on the multiplex PCR reads and lists one entry per CDR3 protein. Of approximately 330,000 distinct CDR3 sequences in the sample, 15% to 20% were seen once. The TCR originated in an adult man with Graves' ophthalmopathy. Sequenced: peripheral blood. The chain is built from TRBV6-1 and TRBJ1-1, with D possibly being TRBD1 (5 bases). The CDR3 here is CAGGQNTEAFF. The DNA for the CDR3 is TGTGCCGGAGGACAGAACACTGAAGCTTTCTTT.